These 8 T cell receptor beta chains came from one sample sequenced in a study of blood T cell repertoires in COVID-19. Here immunoSEQ multiplex PCR was the method, and the copy in TCRdb shows in-frame clones only, minus some. The profile shows 350,000 to 550,000 clones, nearly 90% of them singletons. Input material: PBMCs or T cells enriched from blood (not recorded which). These receptors all come from a woman aged 18-30 years with acute COVID-19.

With respect to this clone: Other DNA sequences in the sample encode the same CDR3. Written as DNA, the CDR3 is TGTGCCACCAGTGACCGTAGCGGGAGCACAGATACGCAGTATTTT. Its protein product is CATSDRSGSTDTQYF. The rearrangement uses TRBV24-1 and TRBJ2-3; 7 nucleotides match TRBD2. Losses at the gene ends were 4 bases for V and 0 bases for J; bases not matched to a gene: 3. Germline V gene data show CDR1 as KGHDR and CDR2 as SFDVKD. CDR3 length: 15 residues.

V gene TRBV6-5 combines with J gene TRBJ1-4; D remains ambiguous. The CDR3 contains 13 residues. V lost 5 bases and J lost 7, with 11 bases in between. Germline CDR1 and CDR2: MNHEY and SVGAGI. The CDR3 DNA sequence: TGTGCCAGCAGTCGCAGAGGCGGTGAAAAACTGTTTTTT. It yields the protein CASSRRGGEKLFF.

V is TRBV27 and J is TRBJ1-5, with D perhaps TRBD1 (6 bases). This CDR3 contains 14 residues. Germline CDR1 is MNHEY and CDR2 is SMNVEV (reference sequence). Trimming left V 4 bases short and J 9 bases short, with 16 bases between. CDR3 bases: TGTGCCAGCAGTTCACAGGGACCCTTCGCGCCCCAGCATTTT. Protein sequence: CASSSQGPFAPQHF.

Notes on this clone: This sample includes further DNA sequences coding for the same CDR3. The chain recombines TRBV29-1 with TRBJ1-1; possibly TRBD1 for D (5 bases). The CDR3 is made up of 14 amino acids. V dropped 6 bases and J dropped 1 base, with 15 bases sitting between them. The germline CDR1 and CDR2 sequences are SQVTM and ANQGSEA. The DNA of the CDR3 is TGCAGCGTGGATACTGGACAAAGGAACACTGAAGCTTTCTTT. This sequence encodes CSVDTGQRNTEAFF. Based on the CDR3 plus reference TRBV29-1 and TRBJ1-1, the full variable domain is SAVISQKPSRDICQRGTSLTIQCQVDSQVTMMFWYRQQPGQSLTLIATANQGSEATYESGFVIDKFPISRPNLTFSTLTVSNMSPEDSSIYLCSVDTGQRNTEAFFGQGTRLTVV.

The chain combines TRBV9 with TRBJ2-5; weak D call: TRBD2 (5 bases). The germline V gene has CDR1 SGDLS and CDR2 YYNGEE. There are 15 residues in the CDR3. Trimming took 0 bases from V and 1 from J, leaving 10 bases between them. The CDR3 region is CASSVVGGIQETQYF. The CDR3 nucleotides are TGTGCCAGCAGCGTAGTCGGAGGAATCCAAGAGACCCAGTACTTC.

The genes are TRBV3-1 (or the pseudogene TRBV3-2) and TRBJ1-6; D perhaps matches TRBD1 (5 bases). The CDR3 extends over 15 amino acids. The V gene's germline CDR1 is LGHDT and CDR2 YNNKEL (reference sequence). V was clipped by 0 bases and J by 15 bases, with 18 bases between them. CDR3 protein: CASSQDFWEGEFLHF. The CDR3 nucleotides are TGTGCCAGCAGCCAAGATTTTTGGGAAGGGGAATTCCTCCACTTT.

The chain joins TRBV9 to TRBJ2-7, with TRBD2 as a possible D gene (5 bases). The V end was cut by 3 bases, the J end by 1 base, with 8 bases between. From germline, CDR1 is SGDLS and CDR2 YYNGEE. The CDR3 contains 13 residues. For the CDR3, the DNA is TGTGCCAGCAGCGAAGCGGCATCCTACGAGCAGTACTTC. Its protein product is CASSEAASYEQYF. The complete variable domain, with remaining parts taken from reference TRBV9 and TRBJ2-7, reads DSGVTQTPKHLITATGQRVTLRCSPRSGDLSVYWYQQSLDQGLQFLIQYYNGEERAKGNILERFSAQQFPDLHSELNLSSLELGDSALYFCASSEAASYEQYFGPGTRLTVT.

The chain uses TRBV5-1 and TRBJ1-2; perhaps TRBD1 as D (6 bases). This CDR3 contains 15 residues. V was cut by 4 bases and J by 5 bases, with 18 bases left in between. The germline CDR1 and CDR2 sequences are SGHRS and YFSETQ. For the CDR3, the DNA is TGCGCCAGCAGCGTTTCGGACCCTAGGGGGTATGGCTACACCTTC. This codes for CASSVSDPRGYGYTF.